Below, 23 T cell receptor beta chains from the same sample are listed, as sequenced in a study of T cell responses to AZD1222 COVID-19 vaccine listed by TCRdb under 2021. Taken with the paper, the label for time point translates to: about 28 days (+/-7) after the second vaccine dose. Interpreted using the paper, the treatment or condition label stands for: meningococcal conjugate vaccine given as trial control. Library creation used the immunoSEQ multiplex PCR assay. Not all clones reach the TCRdb copy of this immuneACCESS table, which keeps in-frame sequences only. Checked studies attribute under half of the gap to unresolved V genes and leave the rest unexplained. The sample table contains over 70,000 clones; only one count was recorded for around three quarters of them. Jointly, the top ten make up 25% to 30% of the sample. This material consisted of peripheral blood, taken 28 days after the second dose of the MenACWY control vaccine. The source of these receptors is an adult who received the MenACWY meningococcal vaccine as a control.

This clone was detected only once. The V call is TRBV12-3 or TRBV12-4, the J call TRBJ1-1; no reliable D call. This CDR3 is built from 11 residues. V gave up 1 base and J gave up 7 bases, with 4 bases separating them. DNA of the CDR3: TGTGCCAGCAGTTTAGGGCGTGAAGCTTTCTTT. Its protein is CASSLGREAFF.

J is TRBJ1-1 and V is TRBV29-1; no definite D call. Germline V gene sequence: CDR1 SQVTM, CDR2 ANQGSEA. The V and J ends lost 0 bases and 2 bases respectively, with 10 bases between them. This CDR3 region has 14 residues. The CDR3 here is CSVEDWAANTEAFF. The CDR3 nucleotides read TGCAGCGTTGAAGATTGGGCAGCTAACACTGAAGCTTTCTTT.

The CDR3 region is CASSFFGGTNTEAFF. CDR3 nucleotide sequence: TGCGCCAGCAGCTTCTTTGGGGGCACGAACACTGAAGCTTTCTTT. This sequence joins TRBV5-1 and TRBJ1-1; D possibly corresponds to TRBD1 (6 bases). V was cut by 2 bases and J by 1 base, with 12 bases left in between. The CDR3 runs to 15 residues. The germline V gene encodes CDR1 SGHRS and CDR2 YFSETQ.

This chain connects TRBV2 to TRBJ1-6; D not resolved. The CDR3 length is 15 residues. Trimming pared 2 bases from V and 4 bases from J, leaving 9 bases between. CDR1 is SNHLY and CDR2 is FYNNEI in the germline V gene. Here the CDR3 reads CASSERGLYNSPLHF. The DNA for the CDR3 is TGTGCCAGCAGTGAACGAGGATTGTATAATTCACCCCTCCACTTT.

The rearrangement uses TRBV19 and TRBJ2-2; 7 bases agree with TRBD2. V was pared by 6 bases and J by 2 bases, with 3 bases of the junction left unmatched. The CDR3 is made up of 14 amino acids. The germline gives CDR1 LNHDA, CDR2 SQIVND (reference sequence). CDR3: CASRSGANTGELFF. Here the CDR3 DNA reads TGTGCCAGTAGGAGCGGGGCCAACACCGGGGAGCTGTTTTTT.

With regard to this clone: Other DNA sequences of this sample code for an identical CDR3. The chain uses TRBV7-2 and TRBJ2-7; no reliable D call. CDR1 is SGHTA, CDR2 FQGNSA, per germline. This CDR3 comprises 14 residues. Trimming removed 0 bases from V and 2 bases from J, with 8 bases in between. The CDR3 reads CASSLASGTYEQYF. The DNA for the CDR3 is TGTGCCAGCAGCTTAGCCTCAGGTACCTACGAGCAGTACTTC.

This clone appeared a few times. The chain recombines TRBV6-6 with TRBJ1-6, with TRBD1 as a possible D gene (5 bases). This CDR3 is 15 amino acids long. Trimming pared 5 bases from V and 8 bases from J, leaving 16 bases between. The germline gives CDR1 MNHNY, CDR2 SVGAGI (reference sequence). CDR3 region: CASSTDSPIHSPLHF. Written as DNA, the CDR3 is TGTGCCAGCAGTACCGACAGTCCCATTCATTCACCCCTCCACTTT.

The chain joins TRBV28 to TRBJ2-1; D may match TRBD1 or TRBD2 (5 bases each). CDR3 length: 14 residues. V dropped 10 bases and J dropped 6 bases, with 19 bases sitting between them. Germline V gives CDR1 MDHEN, CDR2 SYDVKM. In DNA, the CDR3 is TGTGCCATTGCCGGTCCGGGGCGTTTCAATGAGCAGTTCTTC. Residues: CAIAGPGRFNEQFF.

V is TRBV5-4 and J is TRBJ2-6; possible D gene TRBD1, 6 bases. The V and J ends lost 2 bases and 2 bases respectively, with 14 bases between them. The CDR3 has 17 residues. Germline CDR1 SGHNT, CDR2 YYREEE (reference sequence). The CDR3 DNA follows: TGTGCCAGCAGCTTACCTACAGGGATGGCTGGGGCCAACGTCCTGACTTTC. This encodes CASSLPTGMAGANVLTF.

The genes are TRBV7-2 and TRBJ1-1; 11 bases fit TRBD1. Germline V gene sequence: CDR1 SGHTA, CDR2 FQGNSA. V gave up 5 bases and J gave up 7 bases; unmatched junction bases: 9. CDR3 length: 15 amino acids. CDR3 coding DNA: TGTGCCAGCAGCCCCAGAGGGGGACAGGGGGTTGAAGCTTTCTTT. It translates to CASSPRGGQGVEAFF.

The chain carries TRBV7-9 and TRBJ1-2; TRBD1 aligns across 8 bases. Germline CDR1 SEHNR, CDR2 FQNEAQ (reference sequence). This CDR3 is built from 15 residues. V lost 5 bases and J lost 4; bases outside the gene matches: 9. The CDR3 region is CASSTSQGESYGYTF. The CDR3, as DNA: TGTGCCAGCAGCACGTCACAGGGGGAAAGCTATGGCTACACCTTC.

The V and J genes are TRBV7-2 and TRBJ2-7, with D perhaps matching TRBD1 or TRBD2 (6 bases each). The CDR3 contains 15 residues. Trimming left V 8 bases short and J 7 bases short, with 24 bases between. Germline CDR1 and CDR2: SGHTA and FQGNSA. CDR3 sequence (DNA): TGTGCCAGCTCGAGAGGGGGGACACAGGAAAAGGAGCAGTACTTC. It translates to CASSRGGTQEKEQYF.

This clone was counted a single time. The chain links TRBV12-3 or TRBV12-4 to TRBJ1-2; D call uncertain. Trimming removed 8 bases at V and 4 bases at J, with 8 bases between. The CDR3 is 11 residues long. The CDR3 nucleotides are TGTGCCAGCCGGGCGGGCTATGGCTACACCTTC. Amino acid sequence: CASRAGYGYTF.

This clone was seen repeatedly, ten times or more. The chain employs TRBV20-1 and TRBJ2-1; possibly TRBD2 for D (6 bases). The V and J ends lost 3 bases and 4 bases respectively, with 13 bases between them. Per the germline V gene, CDR1 is DFQATT and CDR2 is SNEGSKA (reference sequence). CDR3 length: 14 amino acids. CDR3 in DNA: TGCAGTGCTAGTGGCGGCGGGGCTTACAATGAGCAGTTCTTC. It encodes CSASGGGAYNEQFF.

In its sample, this clone ranks as medium-sized (0.01 to 0.1%). This specimen includes other DNA sequences encoding the same CDR3. This CDR3 reads CASSYSPPSGVYNEQFF. CDR3 bases: TGTGCCAGCAGTTACTCCCCCCCTAGCGGGGTGTACAATGAGCAGTTCTTC. The chain recombines TRBV6-2 or TRBV6-3 with TRBJ2-1; 9 bases line up with TRBD2. The CDR3 spans 17 residues. Germline V gene sequence: CDR1 MNHEY, CDR2 SVGEGT. V lost 0 bases and J lost 4; bases outside the gene matches: 7.

The chain links TRBV5-6 to TRBJ2-7; 8 bases line up with TRBD1. Germline-derived CDR1 and CDR2 are SGHDT and YYEEEE. This CDR3 has 14 amino acids. Trimming at V came to 3 bases and at J to 3 bases, leaving 5 bases not matched to a gene. The CDR3 loop is CASSSRTGSYEQYF. Here the CDR3 DNA reads TGTGCCAGCAGCTCGAGGACAGGGAGCTACGAGCAGTACTTC.

The chain has TRBV28 and TRBJ1-5, with a tentative D call TRBD1 (5 bases). Germline V gene data show CDR1 as MDHEN and CDR2 as SYDVKM. The CDR3 length is 14 residues. Trimming stripped 11 bases from V and 1 base from J, with 15 bases between. The CDR3 protein is CAARGGGSNQPQHF. CDR3 nucleotide sequence: TGTGCCGCACGGGGCGGAGGGAGCAATCAGCCCCAGCATTTT. Full variable domain (missing parts from reference TRBV28 and TRBJ1-5): DVKVTQSSRYLVKRTGEKVFLECVQDMDHENMFWYRQDPGLGLRLIYFSYDVKMKEKGDIPEGYSVSREKKERFSLILESASTNQTSMYLCAARGGGSNQPQHFGDGTRLSIL.

About this clone: A read error may account for a junction end that differs from germline. Other DNA sequences in the sample encode the same CDR3. The chain joins TRBV2 to TRBJ1-1; no firm D call. The CDR3 is 14 amino acids. The germline gives CDR1 SNHLY, CDR2 FYNNEI. CDR3 region: CASSPTTSNTEAFF. Written as DNA, the CDR3 is TGTGCCAGCAGTCCAACTACATCGAACACTGAGGCTTTCTTT.

This chain joins TRBV6-5 and TRBJ1-5; D remains unclear. CDR1 and CDR2 from the germline V gene are MNHEY and SVGAGI. The CDR3 is 15 residues long. V lost 6 bases and J lost 6, with 18 bases in between. CDR3 nucleotides: TGTGCCAGCAGACTAACGGGCATTGGGAGTCAGCCCCAGCATTTT. Its protein product is CASRLTGIGSQPQHF.

The chain couples TRBV3-1 (or the pseudogene TRBV3-2) to TRBJ1-1; no clear D. CDR1 is LGHDT and CDR2 is YNNKEL in the germline V gene (reference sequence). The CDR3 runs to 15 residues. V was cut by 0 bases and J by 4 bases, with 12 bases left in between. The CDR3 protein is CASSQDVGLGTEAFF. The DNA of the CDR3 is TGTGCCAGCAGCCAAGATGTAGGGTTGGGCACTGAAGCTTTCTTT.

This clone was found a few times. V and J are TRBV3-1 (or the pseudogene TRBV3-2) and TRBJ1-2; D unresolved. The CDR3 is 18 residues long. CDR1 and CDR2 from the germline V gene are LGHDT and YNNKEL (reference sequence). The germline V and J ends were trimmed by 1 base and 5 bases, with 23 bases remaining between them. The chain's CDR3 is CASSQVGTRTPGGYGYTF. In DNA, the CDR3 is TGTGCCAGCAGCCAAGTGGGTACCCGGACCCCTGGAGGATATGGCTACACCTTC.

V gene TRBV6-5 combines with J gene TRBJ1-1, with D unresolved. Germline lookup yields CDR1 MNHEY and CDR2 SVGAGI. The CDR3 runs 13 residues. Trimming pared 9 bases from V and 0 bases from J, leaving 11 bases between. The CDR3 sequence is CASILGVNTEAFF. The DNA of the CDR3 is TGTGCCAGTATCCTCGGGGTGAACACTGAAGCTTTCTTT.

The chain joins TRBV2 to TRBJ2-1; 8 positions match TRBD2. In germline, CDR1 is SNHLY, CDR2 FYNNEI. V lost 4 bases to trimming and J lost 5 bases; unmatched junction nucleotides: 4. The CDR3 consists of 14 residues. CDR3 protein: CASSGGGGHNEQFF. The CDR3 bases are TGTGCCAGCAGTGGGGGCGGGGGGCACAATGAGCAGTTCTTC.